A selection of T cell receptor beta chains follows, all from one sample in a study of OX40 agonist ivuxolimab in advanced cancers. Using immunoSEQ multiplex PCR, the repertoire was profiled, and TCRdb retains in-frame clones only, with some absent. Here the sample spans some 20,000 clones, roughly 90% being singletons. The input for sequencing was CD4+ or CD8+ T cells sorted from blood, taken in a trial of the OX40 agonist ivuxolimab. The receptors here all came from an adult with an advanced solid tumor such as melanoma, head and neck, liver or kidney cancer. The CDR3 runs from the conserved cysteine through the conserved F or W. Each record gives: clone size, V gene, D gene, J gene, CDR3 protein, CDR3 DNA. The D gene is left open where the match is weak. Size is stated for part of the rows, as once, few or many counts, or as a class when the clone is expanded.

clone_size: .; v_call: TRBV28; d_call: .; j_call: TRBJ1-1; cdr3_aa: CASSFRGGNTEAFF; cdr3_nt: TGTGCCAGCAGTTTCCGTGGGGGGAACACTGAAGCTTTCTTT
clone_size: .; v_call: TRBV11-2; d_call: TRBD1; j_call: TRBJ1-6; cdr3_aa: CASSLGQGGSPLHF; cdr3_nt: TGTGCCAGCAGCCTAGGACAGGGGGGTTCACCCCTCCACTTT
clone_size: .; v_call: TRBV7-8; d_call: TRBD2; j_call: TRBJ2-1; cdr3_aa: CASSLGASGGNEQFF; cdr3_nt: TGTGCCAGCAGCTTAGGGGCAAGCGGGGGCAATGAGCAGTTCTTC
clone_size: .; v_call: TRBV4-1; d_call: .; j_call: TRBJ2-7; cdr3_aa: CASSQDIGYEQYF; cdr3_nt: TGCGCCAGCAGCCAAGATATCGGGTACGAGCAGTACTTC
clone_size: .; v_call: TRBV27; d_call: .; j_call: TRBJ2-3; cdr3_aa: CASSLSGWGTQYF; cdr3_nt: TGTGCCAGCAGTTTATCCGGGTGGGGTACGCAGTATTTT
clone_size: .; v_call: TRBV6-5; d_call: .; j_call: TRBJ2-7; cdr3_aa: CASSYSLDSAYEQYF; cdr3_nt: TGTGCCAGCAGTTACTCGCTTGACAGCGCCTACGAGCAGTACTTC
clone_size: .; v_call: TRBV6-5; d_call: TRBD1; j_call: TRBJ1-2; cdr3_aa: CASSYMTGGNYGYTF; cdr3_nt: TGTGCCAGCAGTTACATGACAGGGGGCAACTATGGCTACACCTTC
clone_size: few; v_call: TRBV7-2; d_call: TRBD1; j_call: TRBJ2-2; cdr3_aa: CASSLIRFEGQSNTGELFF; cdr3_nt: TGTGCCAGCAGCCTAATCCGGTTCGAGGGACAGAGTAACACCGGGGAGCTGTTTTTT
clone_size: .; v_call: TRBV5-6; d_call: .; j_call: TRBJ2-7; cdr3_aa: CASSFGTDNYEQYF; cdr3_nt: TGTGCCAGCAGCTTTGGGACGGATAACTACGAGCAGTACTTC
clone_size: .; v_call: TRBV2; d_call: TRBD1; j_call: TRBJ1-4; cdr3_aa: CASSDPTGADEKLFF; cdr3_nt: TGTGCCAGCAGCGACCCCACAGGGGCAGACGAAAAACTGTTTTTT